A selection of T cell receptor beta chains follows, all from one sample in a study of blood T cell repertoires in COVID-19. Clones were sequenced by immunoSEQ multiplex PCR, and TCRdb holds only the in-frame ones, with some missing. Here the sample spans tens of thousands of clones, about 86% being singletons. Source material: peripheral blood. The receptors derive from a man at least 80 years old with COVID-19, enrolled during active disease. The CDR3 runs from the conserved cysteine through the conserved F or W. A D gene is named only where the DNA matches it firmly. Size is stated for part of the rows, as once, few or many counts, or as a class when the clone is expanded.

j_gene | abundance | v_gene | d_gene | CDR3nt | CDR3aa
TRBJ1-1 | - | TRBV3-1/TRBV3-2 | TRBD1 | TGTGCCAGCAGCCAAGCCGGGACAGGGGTTTACACTGAAGCTTTCTTT | CASSQAGTGVYTEAFF
TRBJ1-2 | - | TRBV9 | TRBD1 | TGTGCCAGCAGCACCCTAGGGACAGGGGGCTATGGCTACACCTTC | CASSTLGTGGYGYTF
TRBJ2-1 | few | TRBV14 | - | TGTGCCAGCAGCACAAACAATGAGCAGTTCTTC | CASSTNNEQFF
TRBJ1-5 | - | TRBV7-8 | - | TGTGCCAGCAGCCCGAGCTGGGAGCCCAATCAGCCCCAGCATTTT | CASSPSWEPNQPQHF
TRBJ2-1 | - | TRBV5-4 | TRBD2 | TGTGCCAGCAGCAAAGGACAAGGACTAGCGGGGGTTAACTCCTACAATGAGCAGTTCTTC | CASSKGQGLAGVNSYNEQFF
TRBJ2-3 | - | TRBV7-2 | TRBD2 | TGTGCCAGCAGCGCACTAGCGGGAGCTAACACAGATACGCAGTATTTT | CASSALAGANTDTQYF
TRBJ1-6 | once | TRBV19 | TRBD1 | TGTGCCAGTAGTGCCCGGGACAGGGGGTATAATTCACCCCTCCACTTT | CASSARDRGYNSPLHF
TRBJ2-1 | - | TRBV11-2 | - | TGTGCCAGCAGCAGGACTGGCTCCTACAATGAGCAGTTCTTC | CASSRTGSYNEQFF
TRBJ2-5 | - | TRBV7-2 | TRBD2 | TGTGCCAGCAGCCCACGGACTAGCGGGAGAGGCGAGACCCAGTACTTC | CASSPRTSGRGETQYF
TRBJ1-3 | - | TRBV19 | - | TGTGCCAGTAGTAAGACAGCCATTGGAAACACCATATATTTT | CASSKTAIGNTIYF
TRBJ2-5 | - | TRBV29-1 | TRBD1 | TGCAGCGCTCCCGGGACAGACCAAGAGACCCAGTACTTC | CSAPGTDQETQYF
TRBJ1-6 | few | TRBV11-2 | TRBD1 | TGTGCCAGCAGCCCACAGAGGGGGCGGAATTCACCCCTCCACTTT | CASSPQRGRNSPLHF
TRBJ1-2 | - | TRBV24-1 | - | TGTGCCACCAGTGATCGACAGGATAACTATGGCTACACCTTC | CATSDRQDNYGYTF
TRBJ2-1 | - | TRBV7-9 | - | TGTGCCAGCAGCTTAGATCGGTTAGCGAGCAATGAGCAGTTCTTC | CASSLDRLASNEQFF
TRBJ1-1 | - | TRBV6-2/TRBV6-3 | - | TGTGCCAGCAGTGCCCCTTGGGGCGGTGGCACTGAAGCTTTCTTT | CASSAPWGGGTEAFF
TRBJ1-5 | - | TRBV9 | - | TGTGCCAGCAGCGCCTCAGGGCGCAATCAGCCCCAGCATTTT | CASSASGRNQPQHF
TRBJ1-2 | once | TRBV5-1 | - | TGCGCCAGCAGCTTACGGGGAGCAGCTGCCATCGGGGGGGCTGGCTACACCTTC | CASSLRGAAAIGGAGYTF
TRBJ1-6 | - | TRBV30 | TRBD1 | TGTGCCTGTATCTCCGGATTGGGACAGGGCAATTCACCCCTCCACTTT | CACISGLGQGNSPLHF
TRBJ2-7 | - | TRBV7-2 | - | TGTGCCAGCAGCTTAAATGCAGGTACCCTGGGCGAGCAGTACTTC | CASSLNAGTLGEQYF
TRBJ2-6 | - | TRBV29-1 | TRBD1 | TGCAGCTTTTGGGGGGACAGGGGAGGCGGCTCTGGGGCCAACGTCCTGACTTTC | CSFWGDRGGGSGANVLTF
TRBJ2-2 | - | TRBV5-4 | - | TGTGCCAGCAGCGCAAACTTACAGGGAACCGGGGAGCTGTTTTTT | CASSANLQGTGELFF
TRBJ2-7 | - | TRBV7-3 | TRBD2 | TGTGCCAGCAGCCCGGGACTAGCGGGGGTAAACGAGCAGTACTTC | CASSPGLAGVNEQYF
TRBJ2-7 | - | TRBV9 | TRBD1 | TGTGCCAGCAGCGCTCGGGACAGCAAAACCTACGAGCAGTACTTC | CASSARDSKTYEQYF
TRBJ1-2 | - | TRBV28 | TRBD1 | TGTGCCAGCACCTCCCAGGGGACAGCCGGTGGCTACACCTTC | CASTSQGTAGGYTF
TRBJ2-5 | - | TRBV4-2 | TRBD2 | TGTGCCAGCAGCCAAGATAGAGCGGGGCAAGCGGGGGGGCCCCGAGAGACCCAGTACTTC | CASSQDRAGQAGGPRETQYF
TRBJ2-1 | - | TRBV4-1 | TRBD2 | TGCGCCAGCAGCCAAGTTCCTAGCGGGACCGACAATGAGCAGTTCTTC | CASSQVPSGTDNEQFF
TRBJ2-3 | - | TRBV6-5 | - | TGTGCCAGCAGTTACTCCACGCGTTTGACAGATACGCAGTATTTT | CASSYSTRLTDTQYF
TRBJ1-2 | - | TRBV12-3/TRBV12-4 | - | TGTGCCAGCAGTTTTAATAGACAGGACGGCTACACCTTC | CASSFNRQDGYTF
TRBJ2-3 | few | TRBV3-1/TRBV3-2 | TRBD2 | TGTGCCAGCAGCCATCCTTTCAGTCGAGGGACTAGCGGGAGGAGGGGCACAGATACGCAGTATTTT | CASSHPFSRGTSGRRGTDTQYF
TRBJ1-2 | - | TRBV29-1 | TRBD1 | TGCAGCGTTGAATACCCAACAGGGGGTTATGGCTACACCTTC | CSVEYPTGGYGYTF
TRBJ1-2 | - | TRBV5-1 | - | TGCGCCAGCAGCCTGACAGAACTCTATGGCTACACCTTC | CASSLTELYGYTF
TRBJ2-7 | once | TRBV7-3 | TRBD1 | TGTGCCAGCAGCTTAGGGGGACAGGGGGGACCCTACGAGCAGTACTTC | CASSLGGQGGPYEQYF